This T cell receptor (beta chain) is from a study of shared clonotypes between healthy human individuals. Overall study results and limits: Memory subsets had estimated richness that was generally smaller than that of naive subsets. Naive CD4 clonotype sharing across several donors was about 5%. Generation probabilities of non-shared clonotypes were lower (relative to those shared by all four donors).

A word on this clone: The antigen is not known.

Terminally differentiated effector memory CD45RA+ cells were excluded by CCR7 positive selection of CD45RO-negative cells. Among the donors, all were Caucasian adults who lived in Nashville, Tennessee. J gave up 3 bases and V 2 bases, and 6 bases lay outside the gene matches. Germline V CDR1 and CDR2: MRHNA, SNTAGT. CDR3 length: 16 residues. TCRdb's copy holds only in-frame clones and misses some; the assay was immunoSEQ multiplex PCR. Of about 2.1 million clones listed, just under 95% are singletons. The source of this sequence is a man aged 18 to 35 in good health. Some clones in this sample may be carry-over from other donors' samples. The genes are TRBV6-4 and TRBJ1-5; 8 positions agree with TRBD1. The sequenced sample consisted of naive CD8+ T cells from PBMCs. This CDR3 reads CASSDNPGGDNQPQHF. In nucleotides, the CDR3 is TGTGCCAGCAGTGACAACCCAGGGGGCGACAATCAGCCCCAGCATTTT.